This entry is about one T cell receptor (beta chain). This specimen belongs to a study of blood T cell repertoires in COVID-19. In the study overall: Samples of COVID-19 (acute and convalescent) were obtained from the United States, Italy and Spain.

The study recruited people aged roughly 18 to 89 years across around 24 US areas. Symptom resolution, clearance, or two negative PCRs marked donors in Cohort 3 as recovered. Under the authors' procedure: Amplifying reference gene primers gave estimates of nucleated cell counts. Repertoires were generated with immunoSEQ multiplex PCR, while TCRdb's copy carries only in-frame clones and drops some. V and J calls and clone size are copied from that table; D and trimming were computed from the DNA. In the table there are 200,000 to 250,000 clones, roughly nine tenths of which are singletons. V gave up 4 bases and J gave up 4 bases; unmatched junction bases: 12. The CDR3 spans 16 residues. The germline CDR1 and CDR2 sequences are SGHVS and FQNEAQ.

The sequencing sample was made of PBMCs or T cells enriched from blood (not recorded which). The rearrangement joins TRBV7-8 to TRBJ2-5; TRBD2 aligns across 7 bases. The sequence came from a man aged 25 to 45 who had recovered from COVID-19. As DNA, the CDR3 is TGTGCCAGCAGCTCTAATGTGGGAGGGTTGGGAGAGACCCAGTACTTC. Translating it yields CASSSNVGGLGETQYF.